The clone carrying this T cell receptor (beta chain) was recorded only once. Its antigen remains unidentified. The J segment lost 6 bases and the V segment lost 5 bases, leaving 9 bases of the junction unmatched. Germline lookup yields CDR1 SGHTA and CDR2 FQGNSA. The CDR3 contains 15 residues. This entry comes from a study of T cell responses to AZD1222 COVID-19 vaccine. Study-wide points: Reportedly, nearly half the spike-specific TCRs target unmutated variant regions.

Produced via immunoSEQ multiplex PCR; TCRdb's table is partial and in-frame only. There are some 120,000 clones in the sample; roughly 90% occur only once, and about 4.3% lies in the top ten. The sequence was collected from an adult in good health. The rearrangement links TRBV7-2 to TRBJ1-4; TRBD1 matches at 7 bases. The material sequenced was peripheral blood, taken on day 0 of AZD1222 vaccination. The DNA for the CDR3 is TGTGCCAGCAGCCCCCGACAGGGAGTTTATGAAAAACTGTTTTTT. This codes for CASSPRQGVYEKLFF.